Sequencing of this T cell receptor (beta chain) was carried out in a study of T cells in tumors and immune-related adverse events (dated by TCRdb to the early 2020s). The TCR beta locus was amplified and sequenced with the immunoSEQ assay, yielding bulk TCR Vbeta CDR3 data. The paper's data handling went like this. Non-productive CDR3s, sequences shorter than 7 amino acids, and those not starting with C or ending with F/W were excluded. Only specimens with at least 1000 reads were analysed, and clonotypes were defined at the amino acid level. Clonality was computed as 1 minus Pielou's evenness. To equalize library sizes, abundance-weighted random subsampling with replacement was performed and repeated 100 times so that 95% confidence intervals could be reported. Repertoire overlap was quantified using the Morisita overlap index, and the top 40 clones per specimen were examined for overlap with the irAE. This immuneACCESS table, as held by TCRdb, lists in-frame sequences with V and J called but not all clones. Of the missing ones, under half trace to an unresolved V gene in checked studies; the others have no known cause. V, J and clone size were drawn from that table, and D and trimming were deduced from the DNA. For this sample the table gives about 2,500 clones, of which 83% were detected only once. The ten largest clones add up to approximately 6.5% of the sample.

Details on this clone: The clone's antigen remains unknown. No base quality values were provided; no much bigger clone lies one nucleotide off.

The treatment or condition label corresponds to: nivolumab (PD-1 blockade) given before sampling. The DNeasy Blood and Tissue Kit was used to extract DNA from the formalin-fixed paraffin-embedded specimens. The germline V and J ends show losses of 2 bases and 5 bases respectively, and no gene match explains 9 bases of the junction. The cysteine opens and the phenylalanine closes a CDR3 of 17 amino acids. The DNA shown is the 51-base CDR3, in frame from base 1. The germline V gene provides CDR1 SGHVT and CDR2 SQSDAQ. The rearranged chain carries TRBV7-4 and TRBJ1-4; TRBD1 matches 9 bases in the middle. This specimen consisted of tumor tissue, obtained from a patient treated with anti-PD-1 therapy. The source of this sequence is a female donor with metastatic renal cell carcinoma. DNA sequence: TGTGCCAGCAGCTTATTTCGCAGGACAGGGGAAAATGAAAAACTGTTTTTT. This codes for CASSLFRRTGENEKLFF.